The clone carrying this T cell receptor (beta chain) was counted many times. The antigen remains unidentified. This sample was included in a study of regulatory T cells in long-lasting Graves disease. Study observations and caveats: When disease was persistent, TRBV28, TRBJ1-2 and TRBJ2-5 were the favored segments. TCR diversity in persistent Graves' patients was below that of newly diagnosed ones.

Construction of TCR beta libraries relied on iRepertoire HTBI primers and on Arm-PCR targeting CDR3 regions. In the original workflow: From all samples, identification returned 14 TRBJ and just over 60 TRBV segments. TCRdb re-called the multiplex PCR reads with MiXCR, one entry per CDR3 protein. What appears here as the V and J calls and clone size reflects TCRdb's work, not the paper's. The sample includes 450,000 or so distinct CDR3 sequences, about 20% of them seen just once. Time point indicated: persistent/refractory GD, antithyroid drugs over 5 years with positive TRAb. From RNA extracted from PBMCs, the TCR library was made. V gave up 4 bases and J gave up 2 bases, with 11 bases separating them. The CDR3 has 15 residues. The germline V gene encodes CDR1 LGHDT and CDR2 YNNKEL (reference sequence).

The rearrangement links TRBV3-1 to TRBJ1-4; possibly TRBD1 for D (5 bases). The sequencing here drew on peripheral blood mononuclear cells (PBMCs), taken when the disease was refractory, from a patient treated with antithyroid drugs. This sequence was found in a female donor with Graves disease. The CDR3 DNA follows: TGTGCCAGCAGCCGCTACAGGTCCACTAATGAAAAACTGTTTTTT. It codes for CASSRYRSTNEKLFF.